The 9 T cell receptor beta chains below all came from one sample that was sequenced in a study of response to subunit inactivated influenza vaccine. TCRdb redid the calling of the RT-PCR reads with MiXCR, one entry per CDR3 protein. The repertoire has 710,000 or so distinct CDR3 sequences, about a sixth of them found once; the top ten carry approximately 10%. Source: PBMCs from blood, taken 11 to 12 days after vaccination. The receptors were sampled from a man aged 45-65 years who received an inactivated influenza vaccine.

CDR3 nucleotide sequence: TGTGCCAGCAGCTTAGGTGGGACTAGTGGGGGGCTCGAGCAGTTCTTC. Translation gives CASSLGGTSGGLEQFF. The chain carries TRBV11-2 and TRBJ2-1, with 8 nucleotides matching TRBD2. With V trimmed by 1 base and J by 10 bases, 12 bases remained unmatched. This CDR3 has 16 residues. Germline V gene data show CDR1 as SGHAT and CDR2 as FQNNGV.

The rearrangement uses TRBV5-1 and TRBJ2-7, with D perhaps matching TRBD2 (6 bases). From germline, CDR1 is SGHRS and CDR2 YFSETQ. The CDR3 runs to 14 residues. V shed 4 bases and J shed 2 bases, with 13 bases lying between them. CDR3 loop: CASSVTGGTYEQYF. The CDR3 DNA sequence: TGCGCCAGCAGCGTAACTGGGGGGACCTACGAGCAGTACTTC.

The table lists this clonotype with a few counts. This chain uses TRBV15 with TRBJ2-7; D not certain. The V end lost 1 base, the J end lost 2 bases, and 9 bases lay between the germline ends. The germline V gene has CDR1 LNHNV and CDR2 YYDKDF (reference sequence). The CDR3 is 14 amino acids. The chain's CDR3 is CATSRVSETYEQYF. The CDR3 coding sequence is TGTGCCACCAGCAGAGTGTCTGAGACCTACGAGCAGTACTTC.

This clonotype was detected many times. The V gene is TRBV5-1, the J gene TRBJ2-1; TRBD1 matches 9 bases. V lost 4 bases and J lost 6; bases outside the gene matches: 11. The CDR3 has 16 amino acids. Germline CDR1 SGHRS, CDR2 YFSETQ. CDR3 coding DNA: TGCGCCAGCAGCATTGGCCAGGGACAGGGATCCAATGAGCAGTTCTTC. Amino acids: CASSIGQGQGSNEQFF. Together with reference TRBV5-1 and TRBJ2-1, the CDR3 gives the full variable domain: KAGVTQTPRYLIKTRGQQVTLSCSPISGHRSVSWYQQTPGQGLQFLFEYFSETQRNKGNFPGRFSGRQFSNSRSEMNVSTLELGDSALYLCASSIGQGQGSNEQFFGPGTRLTVL.

Ten or more counts support this clonotype. This sequence joins TRBV5-1 and TRBJ2-7; possible D gene TRBD1, 6 bases. The germline gives CDR1 SGHRS, CDR2 YFSETQ. Trimming took 0 bases from V and 4 from J, leaving 11 bases between them. There are 14 residues in the CDR3. CDR3 protein: CASSLGDTPYEQYF. Written as DNA, the CDR3 is TGCGCCAGCAGCTTGGGGGACACTCCATACGAGCAGTACTTC.

The V gene is TRBV6-2 or TRBV6-3, the J gene TRBJ2-7; 12 nucleotides match TRBD2. V trimming: 2 bases; J trimming: 4 bases; junction bases outside the gene matches: 3. CDR1 and CDR2 (germline): MNHEY, SVGEGT. This CDR3 is 15 amino acids long. CDR3 DNA: TGTGCCAGCAGTTACGGACTAGCGGGACTATACGAGCAGTACTTC. This gives the protein CASSYGLAGLYEQYF.

This clonotype was detected a few times. J is TRBJ1-6 and V is TRBV5-1; D is uncertain. V lost 2 bases and J 0 bases, leaving 9 bases between the germline ends. Looked up from germline, CDR1 is SGHRS and CDR2 is YFSETQ. CDR3 length: 16 residues. The CDR3 spells CASSFTPSSYNSPLHF. The CDR3 bases are TGCGCCAGCAGCTTTACTCCGAGCTCCTATAATTCACCCCTCCACTTT.

V is TRBV20-1 and J is TRBJ2-6; no clear D gene. Germline CDR1 DFQATT, CDR2 SNEGSKA (reference sequence). This CDR3 contains 15 residues. V was trimmed by 0 bases and J by 1 base, leaving 7 bases between them. CDR3 residues: CSARDTKSGANVLTF. The CDR3 nucleotides read TGCAGTGCTAGAGATACGAAATCTGGGGCCAACGTCCTGACTTTC.

The sample holds a few counts of this clonotype. The rearrangement uses TRBV6-1 and TRBJ1-5; 7 positions agree with TRBD1. Germline CDR1 reads MNHNS; CDR2 reads SASEGT. This CDR3 has 17 amino acids. With 2 bases clipped from V and 5 bases from J, the junction kept 12 bases outside the gene matches. DNA for the CDR3: TGTGCCAGCAGTGAAAGGAGTCGAGGCAGGGGGTATCAGCCCCAGCATTTT. Residues: CASSERSRGRGYQPQHF.